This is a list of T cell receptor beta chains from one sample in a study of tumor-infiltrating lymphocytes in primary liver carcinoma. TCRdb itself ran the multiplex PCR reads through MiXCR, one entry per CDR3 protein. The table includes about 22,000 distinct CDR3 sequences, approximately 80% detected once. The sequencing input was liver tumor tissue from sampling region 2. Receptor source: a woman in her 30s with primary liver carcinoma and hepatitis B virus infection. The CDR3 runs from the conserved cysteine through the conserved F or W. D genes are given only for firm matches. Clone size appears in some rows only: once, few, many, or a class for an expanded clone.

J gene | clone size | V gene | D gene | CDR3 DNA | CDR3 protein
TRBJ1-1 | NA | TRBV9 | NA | TGTCCCAGCTGCGTAGCCCACTCGGGCACTGAAGCTTTCTTT | CPSCVAHSGTEAFF
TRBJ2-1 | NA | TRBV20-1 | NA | TGCAGTGCTAGAGAAACTGGGAGGATCAATGAGCAGTTCTTC | CSARETGRINEQFF
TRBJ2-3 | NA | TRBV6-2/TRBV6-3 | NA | TGCACCAGCAGTTACTCGTCGCAGGAGGTCGTTGCAGATACGCAGTATTTT | CTSSYSSQEVVADTQYF
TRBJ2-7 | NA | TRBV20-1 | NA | TGCAGTGTGTCTGGGGCCTTAGGAGGGGGAGGCCCCTCCTACGAGCAGTACTTC | CSVSGALGGGGPSYEQYF
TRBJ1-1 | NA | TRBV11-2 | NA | TGTGCCAGCAGATATACATGGGGGAGGGCTCAAGCTTTCTTC | CASRYTWGRAQAFF
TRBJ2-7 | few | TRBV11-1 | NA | TGTGCCAGCAGCACTACAGGGAGCGGTTACGAGCAGTATTTC | CASSTTGSGYEQYF
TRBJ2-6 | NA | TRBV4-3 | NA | TGCGCCGGCAGCCAAGAGAGTAGCGAGATAGGCCCTGGTGCCAACGTCCTGACTTTC | CAGSQESSEIGPGANVLTF
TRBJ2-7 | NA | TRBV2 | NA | TGTGCCGCGAGGGATAGGGGGTTCTGCGAGCAGTACTTC | CAARDRGFCEQYF
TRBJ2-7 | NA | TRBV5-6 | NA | TGTGCCAGCCGCTTGAATACAGGGAGCTCCTACGAGAAGTGCTTC | CASRLNTGSSYEKCF
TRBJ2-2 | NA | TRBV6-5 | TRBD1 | TGTGCCAGCAGTCCGCGGACAGGGTTCACCTTGGAGCCGTTTTTT | CASSPRTGFTLEPFF
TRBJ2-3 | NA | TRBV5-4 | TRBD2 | TGTGCCAACAGTAACCCGGTGGCTAGCGGGAGTCAGACAGATACGCAGTATTTT | CANSNPVASGSQTDTQYF
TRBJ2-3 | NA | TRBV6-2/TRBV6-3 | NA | TGTGCCAGCAGTTACGCCGGGTTCGGTTTGCTGGATATGCAGTATTTT | CASSYAGFGLLDMQYF
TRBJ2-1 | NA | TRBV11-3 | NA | TGTGCCAGATCCCTGACAAGTGTCGAGCAGTTCTTC | CARSLTSVEQFF
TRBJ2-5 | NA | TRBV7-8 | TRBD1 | TGTGCCAGCAGCTTATTTCTATTACAGGGGTACCAAGGGACCCAGTACTTC | CASSLFLLQGYQGTQYF
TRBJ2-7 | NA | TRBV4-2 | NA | TGTGCCAGTAGCCAGGAACACCTAGGACAGAGGGGACCGCGCGAGCAGTGCTTC | CASSQEHLGQRGPREQCF
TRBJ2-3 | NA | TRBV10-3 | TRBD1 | TGTGCCATCAGTAGACCCGGGACAGAGGCCGATACGCAGTATTTT | CAISRPGTEADTQYF
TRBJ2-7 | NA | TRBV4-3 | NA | TGCGCCAGCAGCCGAGATATACACGGTCTCCCCAACGAGCAGTACTTC | CASSRDIHGLPNEQYF
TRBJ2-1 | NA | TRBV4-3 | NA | TGTGCCGGCAGCCAAGATGCGGGAAGGTCCTACAATGAGCAGTTCTTC | CAGSQDAGRSYNEQFF
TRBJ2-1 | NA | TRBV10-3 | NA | TGTGCAATCAGTCGCACGGCGACCCGGGATGAGCGGTTCTTC | CAISRTATRDERFF
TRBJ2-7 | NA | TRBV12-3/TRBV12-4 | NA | TGTACCAGCAGTCCTGGGAACATTAACTACGTGCAGTACTTC | CTSSPGNINYVQYF
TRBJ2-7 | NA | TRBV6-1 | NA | TGTGCCAGCAGTGGAAATGTCAATGGGGCCTTCCTTTACGAGCAGTACTTC | CASSGNVNGAFLYEQYF
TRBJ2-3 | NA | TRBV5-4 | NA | TGTGCCAGCAGCGTAAACGGACACCCTCCACCCATAGATACGCGGTATTTT | CASSVNGHPPPIDTRYF
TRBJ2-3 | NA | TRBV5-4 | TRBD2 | TGTGCCAGCAGTAACCCGACGGCTAGCGGGAGTCGGACAGATACGCAATACTTT | CASSNPTASGSRTDTQYF
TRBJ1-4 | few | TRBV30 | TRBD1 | TGTGCCTGGAGTGTACCCAGGGGGGAAAAACTGTTTTTT | CAWSVPRGEKLFF
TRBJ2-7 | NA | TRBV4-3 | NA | TGCGCCAGTAGCCGAGCTGTGACGGGGAGTCACATTAGCTACGAGCAGTACTTC | CASSRAVTGSHISYEQYF
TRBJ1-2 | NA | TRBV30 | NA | TGTGCCTGGAGTGTATTCGGACAACGCTATGGCTACACCTTC | CAWSVFGQRYGYTF
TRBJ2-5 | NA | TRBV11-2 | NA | TGTGCCAGTAGCCCTAGACAGATAGTGAGCCAGTACTTC | CASSPRQIVSQYF
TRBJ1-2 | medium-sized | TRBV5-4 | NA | TGTGCCAGCAGCTTGGGATGGCAGGCTAACTATGGCTACACCTTC | CASSLGWQANYGYTF
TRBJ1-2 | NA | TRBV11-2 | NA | TGTGCCAGCAACTTAGATGTGATGTCAGGGAGAGGCTACACCTTC | CASNLDVMSGRGYTF
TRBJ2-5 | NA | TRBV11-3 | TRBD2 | TGTGCTAGCAGCCCAGGGACTAGCAGGATGACCCAGTATTTC | CASSPGTSRMTQYF
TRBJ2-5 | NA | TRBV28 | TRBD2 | TGTGCCGGCAGTTTAACGGGTACGGGACTAGCGACACAAGAGACCCAGTACTTC | CAGSLTGTGLATQETQYF
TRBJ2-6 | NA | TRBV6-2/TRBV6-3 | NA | TGTGCCAACCAAGACCCCCCAGCGCGAGGTTATGGTGGGGCCAAAGTCCTGACTTTC | CANQDPPARGYGGAKVLTF
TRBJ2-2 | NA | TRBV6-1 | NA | TGTGCAAGCAGTGAAACCCTTCCCGTGGGCGCCGCGAACATCGGGGAGCTGTTTTTT | CASSETLPVGAANIGELFF
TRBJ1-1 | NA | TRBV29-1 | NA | TGCGGCGTTGGAGCTTTGGACCAAAGGGGTAAAGCTTTCTTT | CGVGALDQRGKAFF
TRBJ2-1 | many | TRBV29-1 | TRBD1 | TGCAGCAGATTGCCGGGACAGGGGGTGGATGAGCAGTTCTTC | CSRLPGQGVDEQFF
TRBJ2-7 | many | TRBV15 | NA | TGTGCCACCAGCAGAGACCGGGGGGAGCAGTACTTC | CATSRDRGEQYF
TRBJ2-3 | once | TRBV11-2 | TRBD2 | TGTGCCAGCAGCTCCACCTTTGGGGCTAGCGGGAGTTTAGATATGCAGTATTTT | CASSSTFGASGSLDMQYF
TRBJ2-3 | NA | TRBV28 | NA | TGTGCAAGCAGTCACCCCTCGGGTCGGCAAGATGCGCAGTATTTT | CASSHPSGRQDAQYF
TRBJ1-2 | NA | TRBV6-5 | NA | TGTGCCTGCAGGGAGGCGGTAGGAGGTCCTAACTATGGCTACACCTTC | CACREAVGGPNYGYTF
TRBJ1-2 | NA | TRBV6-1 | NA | TGTGCCAGCAGCGAACGGTTCCTGATCCTTAGATCTAAATATGGCTTCACCTTC | CASSERFLILRSKYGFTF
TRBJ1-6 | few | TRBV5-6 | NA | TGTGCCAGTAGCTTGGTGGTACTGGGATCACCCCTCCACTTT | CASSLVVLGSPLHF
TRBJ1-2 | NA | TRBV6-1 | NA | TGTGCCAGCTGTGAACGGTTCCTGGTCCTTAGATCTAACTATGGCTTCACCTTT | CASCERFLVLRSNYGFTF
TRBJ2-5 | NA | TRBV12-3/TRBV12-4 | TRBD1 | TGTGCCATCAGTTTTCGTACAGGGGGAAGACAAGAGACTCAGTACTTC | CAISFRTGGRQETQYF
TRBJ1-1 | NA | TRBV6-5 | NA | TGTGCCAGCAATTGCGGGGCCAGCGGAAGAGGAACTGAAGCTTTCTTT | CASNCGASGRGTEAFF
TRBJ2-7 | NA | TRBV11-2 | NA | TGTGCCAACAGCCCAGCCAGTGAGCACTACTTC | CANSPASEHYF
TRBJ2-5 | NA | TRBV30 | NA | TGTGCCTGGAGGGTCTTGGACGCGGCCCTAGTGACCCAGTACTTC | CAWRVLDAALVTQYF
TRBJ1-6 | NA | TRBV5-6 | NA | TGTGCCAGCAGCTTGGTAGTACTGGGACCACACCTCCACTTT | CASSLVVLGPHLHF
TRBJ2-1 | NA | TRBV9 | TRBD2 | TGTGCCAGCGGCGTTAGCGGGATTTCCTACAATGATCAGTTCTTC | CASGVSGISYNDQFF
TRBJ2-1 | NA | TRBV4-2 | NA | TGTGCCAGCAGCCAAGAGACGCAGTGGGCCAATGAGCAGTTCTTC | CASSQETQWANEQFF
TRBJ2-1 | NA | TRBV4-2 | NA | TGTGCCAGCAGCCAAGTAATGAACGTCCGGAGCTCCTACAATGAGCAGTTCTTC | CASSQVMNVRSSYNEQFF
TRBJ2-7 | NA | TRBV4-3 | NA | TGCGCCAGCATCCAAGATCTTCCAGAGTCCTACGAGCAGTACTTC | CASIQDLPESYEQYF
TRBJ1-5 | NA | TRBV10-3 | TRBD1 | TGTGCTATCAGTGAACACGACAGGGACTCACCCCCAGTATTT | CAISEHDRDSPPVF